The clone carrying this TCR beta chain was seen once. This entry is derived from a study of shared clonotypes between healthy human individuals. Study at large: CD4 naive cells filled three plates per donor, CD4 memory three, CD8 naive two and CD8 memory one.

The repertoire was sequenced with immunoSEQ multiplex PCR; TCRdb's copy has only in-frame clones and lacks some. The table includes millions of clones, roughly nine tenths detected once. Germline CDR1 SGHRS, CDR2 YFSETQ. Trimming took 2 bases from V and 2 from J, leaving 12 bases between them. The CDR3 totals 15 residues. The receptor was isolated from a young man in good health. Sequenced material: naive CD4+ T cells sorted from blood. The subset is: CD45RA+ positively selected. The rearrangement joins TRBV5-1 to TRBJ2-3; weak D call: TRBD2 (6 bases). Here the CDR3 DNA reads TGCGCCAGCAGCTTAGGCGGGATACACACAGATACGCAGTATTTT. Translated: CASSLGGIHTDTQYF.